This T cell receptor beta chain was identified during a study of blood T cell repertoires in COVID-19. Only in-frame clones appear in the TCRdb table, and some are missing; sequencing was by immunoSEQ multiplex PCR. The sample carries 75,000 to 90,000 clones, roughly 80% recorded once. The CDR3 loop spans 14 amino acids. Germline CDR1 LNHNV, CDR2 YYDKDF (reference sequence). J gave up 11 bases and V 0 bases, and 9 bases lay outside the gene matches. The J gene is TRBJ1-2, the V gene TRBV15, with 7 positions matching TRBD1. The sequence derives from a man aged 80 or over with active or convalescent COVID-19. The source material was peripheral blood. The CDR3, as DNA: TGTGCCACCAGCAGAGATAACCGGGACAGCGGGTACACCTTC. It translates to CATSRDNRDSGYTF.